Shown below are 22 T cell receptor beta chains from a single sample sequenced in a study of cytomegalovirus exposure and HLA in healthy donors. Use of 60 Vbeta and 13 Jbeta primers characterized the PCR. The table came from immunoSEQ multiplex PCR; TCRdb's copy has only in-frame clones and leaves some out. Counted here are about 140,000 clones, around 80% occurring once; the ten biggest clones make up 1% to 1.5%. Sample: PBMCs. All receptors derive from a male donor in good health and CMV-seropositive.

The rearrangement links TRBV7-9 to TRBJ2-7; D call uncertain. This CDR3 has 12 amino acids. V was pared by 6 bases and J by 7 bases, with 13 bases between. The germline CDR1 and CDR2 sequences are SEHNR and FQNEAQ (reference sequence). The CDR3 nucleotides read TGTGCCAGCAGGTCGAGCCTCGGGGAGCAGTACTTC. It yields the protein CASRSSLGEQYF. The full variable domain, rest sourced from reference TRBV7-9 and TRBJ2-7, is DTGVSQNPRHKITKRGQNVTFRCDPISEHNRLYWYRQTLGQGPEFLTYFQNEAQLEKSRLLSDRFSAERPKGSFSTLEIQRTEQGDSAMYLCASRSSLGEQYFGPGTRLTVT.

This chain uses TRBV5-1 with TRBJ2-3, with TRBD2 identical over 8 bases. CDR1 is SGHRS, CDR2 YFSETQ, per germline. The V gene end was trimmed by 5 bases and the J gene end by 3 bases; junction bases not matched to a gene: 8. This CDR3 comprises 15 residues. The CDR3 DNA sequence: TGCGCCAGCAGACGAGCGGGGGCGGGGACAGATACGCAGTATTTT. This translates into CASRRAGAGTDTQYF.

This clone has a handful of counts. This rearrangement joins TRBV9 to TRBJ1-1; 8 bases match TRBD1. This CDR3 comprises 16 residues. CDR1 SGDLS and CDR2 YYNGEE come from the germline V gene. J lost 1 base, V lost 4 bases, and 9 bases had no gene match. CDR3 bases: TGTGCCAGCAGCCCACTCCAGGGGGCCAGGAACACTGAAGCTTTCTTT. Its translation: CASSPLQGARNTEAFF.

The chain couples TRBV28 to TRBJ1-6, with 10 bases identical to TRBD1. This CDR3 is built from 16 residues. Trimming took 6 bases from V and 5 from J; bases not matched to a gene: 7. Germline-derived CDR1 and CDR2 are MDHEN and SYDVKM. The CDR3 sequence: CASSRDRGIDNSPLHF. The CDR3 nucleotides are TGTGCCAGCAGCCGGGACAGGGGAATAGATAATTCACCCCTCCACTTT.

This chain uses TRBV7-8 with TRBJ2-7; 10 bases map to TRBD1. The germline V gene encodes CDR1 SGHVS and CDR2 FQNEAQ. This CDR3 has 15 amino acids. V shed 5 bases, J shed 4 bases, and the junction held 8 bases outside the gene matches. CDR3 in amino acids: CASSETGTGEYEQYF. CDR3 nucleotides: TGTGCCAGCAGCGAAACCGGGACAGGGGAGTACGAGCAGTACTTC.

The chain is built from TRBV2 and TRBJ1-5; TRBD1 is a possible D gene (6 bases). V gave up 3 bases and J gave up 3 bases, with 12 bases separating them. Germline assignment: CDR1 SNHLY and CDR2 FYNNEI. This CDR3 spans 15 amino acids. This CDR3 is CASSEGGAHNQPQHF. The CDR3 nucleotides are TGTGCCAGCAGTGAGGGGGGGGCTCACAATCAGCCCCAGCATTTT.

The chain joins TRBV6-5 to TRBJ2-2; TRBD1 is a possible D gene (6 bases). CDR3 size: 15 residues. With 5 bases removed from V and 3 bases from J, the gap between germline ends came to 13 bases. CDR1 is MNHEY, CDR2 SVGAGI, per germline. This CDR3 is CASSPQQGDTGELFF. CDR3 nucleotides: TGTGCCAGCAGTCCGCAACAGGGAGACACCGGGGAGCTGTTTTTT.

The CDR3 nucleotides read TGTGCCAGCAGCCCAGACAATGAGCAGTTCTTC. It specifies CASSPDNEQFF. V usage is TRBV2 and J usage is TRBJ2-1; D unclear. CDR1 is SNHLY, CDR2 FYNNEI, per germline. The CDR3 loop spans 11 amino acids. Trimming stripped 6 bases from V and 5 bases from J, with 5 bases between.

The CDR3 nucleotides read TGTGCCAGCAGTTTTGAACTAACGGGGGGCCGGGCCCCTCTGGCCTCTGGAAACACCATATATTTT. Amino acid sequence: CASSFELTGGRAPLASGNTIYF. The chain combines TRBV6-8 with TRBJ1-3; a weak D match, TRBD1 (6 bases). CDR3 length: 22 residues. The ends were cut back, 4 bases at V and 0 bases at J, with 31 bases in the middle. The germline V gene has CDR1 MNHGY and CDR2 SAAAGT.

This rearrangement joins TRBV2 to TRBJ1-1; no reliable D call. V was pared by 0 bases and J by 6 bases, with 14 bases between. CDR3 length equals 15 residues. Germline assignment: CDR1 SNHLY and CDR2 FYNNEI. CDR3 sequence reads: CASSEALPGRSEAFF. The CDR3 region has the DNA TGTGCCAGCAGTGAAGCGCTTCCGGGGAGGTCTGAAGCTTTCTTT.

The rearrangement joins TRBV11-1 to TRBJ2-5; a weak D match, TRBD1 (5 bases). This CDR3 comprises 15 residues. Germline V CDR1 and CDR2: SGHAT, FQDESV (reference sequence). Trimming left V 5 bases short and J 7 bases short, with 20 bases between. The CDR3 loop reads CASSPRRGSPWTQYF. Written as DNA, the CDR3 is TGTGCCAGCAGCCCGAGAAGGGGTTCGCCCTGGACCCAGTACTTC.

The CDR3 DNA reads as TGTGCCAGTAGGGTATGGGGAGTAATGAACACTGAAGCTTTCTTT. Encoded protein: CASRVWGVMNTEAFF. The chain recombines TRBV19 with TRBJ1-1; the D is unclear. This CDR3 is 15 amino acids long. Trimming cost V 6 bases and J 0 bases, with 14 bases left between them. Germline CDR1 reads LNHDA; CDR2 reads SQIVND (reference sequence). Based on the CDR3 plus reference TRBV19 and TRBJ1-1, the full variable domain is DGGITQSPKYLFRKEGQNVTLSCEQNLNHDAMYWYRQDPGQGLRLIYYSQIVNDFQKGDIAEGYSVSREKKESFPLTVTSAQKNPTAFYLCASRVWGVMNTEAFFGQGTRLTVV.

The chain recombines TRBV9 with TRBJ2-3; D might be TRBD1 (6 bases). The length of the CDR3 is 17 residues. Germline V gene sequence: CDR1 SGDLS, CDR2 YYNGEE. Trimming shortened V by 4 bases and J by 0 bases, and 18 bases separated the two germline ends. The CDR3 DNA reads TGTGCCAGCAGCCCACTTGACAGGCCCCTTAGCACAGATACGCAGTATTTT. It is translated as CASSPLDRPLSTDTQYF.

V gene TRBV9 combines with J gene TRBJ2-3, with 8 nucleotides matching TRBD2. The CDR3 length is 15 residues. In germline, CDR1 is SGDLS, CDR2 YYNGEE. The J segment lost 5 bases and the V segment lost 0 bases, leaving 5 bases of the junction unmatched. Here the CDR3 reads CASSVAGGEGDTQYF. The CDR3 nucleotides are TGTGCCAGCAGCGTAGCCGGGGGGGAGGGAGATACGCAGTATTTT.

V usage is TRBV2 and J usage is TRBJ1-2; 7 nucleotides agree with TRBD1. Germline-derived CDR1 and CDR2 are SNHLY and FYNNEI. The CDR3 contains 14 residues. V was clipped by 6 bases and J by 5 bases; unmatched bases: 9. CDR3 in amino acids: CASRDTGQMYGYTF. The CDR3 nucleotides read TGTGCCAGCAGAGATACGGGACAGATGTATGGCTACACCTTC.

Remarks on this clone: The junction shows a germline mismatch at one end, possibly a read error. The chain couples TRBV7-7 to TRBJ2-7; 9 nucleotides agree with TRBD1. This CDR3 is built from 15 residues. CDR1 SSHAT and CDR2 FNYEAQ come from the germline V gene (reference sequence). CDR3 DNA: TGTGCTAGCAGCTTAGGACAGGGGCCCACCTACGAGCAGTACTTC. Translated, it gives CASSLGQGPTYEQYF.

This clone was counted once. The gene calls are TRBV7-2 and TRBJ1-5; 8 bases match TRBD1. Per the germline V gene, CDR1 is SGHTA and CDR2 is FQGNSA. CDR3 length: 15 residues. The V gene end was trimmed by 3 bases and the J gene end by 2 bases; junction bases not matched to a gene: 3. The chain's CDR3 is CASSFKGQGNQPQHF. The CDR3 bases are TGTGCCAGCAGCTTTAAGGGACAGGGCAATCAGCCCCAGCATTTT.

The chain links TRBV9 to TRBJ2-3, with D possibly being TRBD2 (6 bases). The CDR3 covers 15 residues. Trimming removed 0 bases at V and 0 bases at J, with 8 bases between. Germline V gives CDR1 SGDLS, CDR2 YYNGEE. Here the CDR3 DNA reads TGTGCCAGCAGCGTAGAGAGCGGGAGCACAGATACGCAGTATTTT. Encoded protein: CASSVESGSTDTQYF. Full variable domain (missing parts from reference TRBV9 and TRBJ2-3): DSGVTQTPKHLITATGQRVTLRCSPRSGDLSVYWYQQSLDQGLQFLIQYYNGEERAKGNILERFSAQQFPDLHSELNLSSLELGDSALYFCASSVESGSTDTQYFGPGTRLTVL.

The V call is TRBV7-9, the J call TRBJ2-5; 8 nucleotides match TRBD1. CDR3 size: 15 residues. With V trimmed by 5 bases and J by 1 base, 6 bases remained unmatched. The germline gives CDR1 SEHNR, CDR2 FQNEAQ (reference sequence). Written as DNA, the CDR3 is TGTGCCAGCAGCCCCGGGACAGGTTTCCAAGAGACCCAGTACTTC. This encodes CASSPGTGFQETQYF.

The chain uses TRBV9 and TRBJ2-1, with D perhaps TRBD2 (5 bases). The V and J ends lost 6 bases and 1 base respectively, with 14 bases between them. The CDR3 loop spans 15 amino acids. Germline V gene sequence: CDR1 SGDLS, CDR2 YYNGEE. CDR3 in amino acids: CASTQSGESYNEQFF. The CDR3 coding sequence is TGTGCCAGCACCCAGTCCGGGGAGTCCTACAATGAGCAGTTCTTC.

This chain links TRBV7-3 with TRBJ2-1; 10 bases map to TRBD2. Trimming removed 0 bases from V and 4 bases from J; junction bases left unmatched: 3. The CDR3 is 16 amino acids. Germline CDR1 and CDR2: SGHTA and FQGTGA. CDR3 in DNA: TGTGCCAGCAGCTTAACGACTAGCGGGCCATACAATGAGCAGTTCTTC. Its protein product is CASSLTTSGPYNEQFF.

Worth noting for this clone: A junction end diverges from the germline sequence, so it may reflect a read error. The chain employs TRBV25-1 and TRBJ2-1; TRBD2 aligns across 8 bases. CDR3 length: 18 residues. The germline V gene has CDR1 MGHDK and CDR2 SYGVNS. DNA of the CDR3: TGTGCCAGCAGTGAATCGGGACTAGTCCTTGAGGGGTCCAATAAGCAGTTCTTC. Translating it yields CASSESGLVLEGSNKQFF.